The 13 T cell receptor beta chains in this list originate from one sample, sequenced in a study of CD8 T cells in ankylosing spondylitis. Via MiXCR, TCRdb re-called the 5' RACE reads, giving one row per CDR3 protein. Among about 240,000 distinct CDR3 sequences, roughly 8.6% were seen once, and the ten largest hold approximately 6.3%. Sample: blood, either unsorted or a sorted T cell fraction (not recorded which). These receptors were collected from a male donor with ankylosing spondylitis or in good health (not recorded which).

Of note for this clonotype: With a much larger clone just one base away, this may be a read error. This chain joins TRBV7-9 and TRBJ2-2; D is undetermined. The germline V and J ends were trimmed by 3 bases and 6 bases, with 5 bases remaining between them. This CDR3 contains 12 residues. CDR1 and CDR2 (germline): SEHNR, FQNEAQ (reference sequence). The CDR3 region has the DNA TGTGCCAGCAGCTTTACCCCCGGGGAGCTGTTTTTT. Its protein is CASSFTPGELFF.

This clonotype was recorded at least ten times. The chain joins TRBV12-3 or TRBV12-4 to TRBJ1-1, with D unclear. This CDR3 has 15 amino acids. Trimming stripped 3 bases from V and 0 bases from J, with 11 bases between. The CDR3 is CASSFRRELNTEAFF. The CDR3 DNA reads TGTGCCAGCAGTTTTCGGCGAGAGTTGAACACTGAAGCTTTCTTT.

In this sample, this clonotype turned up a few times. CDR3 DNA sequence: TGTGCCACCAGCAGAGACTATACTAGCAGCCTCTCCTACGAGCAGTACTTC. Its protein product is CATSRDYTSSLSYEQYF. This sequence joins TRBV15 and TRBJ2-7; the D gene is possibly TRBD2 (6 bases). This CDR3 region has 17 residues. Germline assignment: CDR1 LNHNV and CDR2 YYDKDF (reference sequence). Trimming pared 0 bases from V and 0 bases from J, leaving 15 bases between.

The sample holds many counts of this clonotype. CDR3 sequence (DNA): TGCAGTGCTTCCCCGCCGGGGGAGTTTCAGCCCCAGCATTTT. Translation: CSASPPGEFQPQHF. The chain joins TRBV20-1 to TRBJ1-5; D is perhaps TRBD1 (5 bases). V lost 5 bases, J lost 6 bases, and 17 bases lay in between. Germline V lookup: CDR1 DFQATT, CDR2 SNEGSKA (reference sequence). This CDR3 region has 14 residues.

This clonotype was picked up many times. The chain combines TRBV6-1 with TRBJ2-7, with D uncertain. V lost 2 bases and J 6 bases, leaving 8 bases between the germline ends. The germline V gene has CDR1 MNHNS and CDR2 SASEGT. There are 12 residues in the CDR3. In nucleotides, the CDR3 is TGTGCCAGCAGTGAAAGTCGGTTCGAGCAGTACTTC. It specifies CASSESRFEQYF.

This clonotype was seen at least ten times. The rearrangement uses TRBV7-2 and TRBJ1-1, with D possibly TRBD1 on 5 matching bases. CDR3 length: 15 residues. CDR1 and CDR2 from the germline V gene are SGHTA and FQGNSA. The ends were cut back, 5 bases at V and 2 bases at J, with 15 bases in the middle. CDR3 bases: TGTGCCAGCAGCCTCGGTAGGGGAGTAAACACTGAAGCTTTCTTT. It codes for CASSLGRGVNTEAFF. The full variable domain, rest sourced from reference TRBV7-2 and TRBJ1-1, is GAGVSQSPSNKVTEKGKDVELRCDPISGHTALYWYRQSLGQGLEFLIYFQGNSAPDKSGLPSDRFSAERTGGSVSTLTIQRTQQEDSAVYLCASSLGRGVNTEAFFGQGTRLTVV.

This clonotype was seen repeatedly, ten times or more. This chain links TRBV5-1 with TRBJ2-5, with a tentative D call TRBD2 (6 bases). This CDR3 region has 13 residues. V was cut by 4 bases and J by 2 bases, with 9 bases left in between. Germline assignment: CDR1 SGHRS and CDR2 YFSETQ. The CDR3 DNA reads TGCGCCAGCAGCGGAGGGACTCAAGAGACCCAGTACTTC. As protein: CASSGGTQETQYF. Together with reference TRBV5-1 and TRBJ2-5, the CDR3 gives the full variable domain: KAGVTQTPRYLIKTRGQQVTLSCSPISGHRSVSWYQQTPGQGLQFLFEYFSETQRNKGNFPGRFSGRQFSNSRSEMNVSTLELGDSALYLCASSGGTQETQYFGPGTRLLVL.

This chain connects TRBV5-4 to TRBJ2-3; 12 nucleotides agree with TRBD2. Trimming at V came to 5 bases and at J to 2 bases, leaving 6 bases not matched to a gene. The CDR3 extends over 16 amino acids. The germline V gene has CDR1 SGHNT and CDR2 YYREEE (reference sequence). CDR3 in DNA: TGTGCCAGCAGATCCGGACTAGCGGGGCTCACAGATACGCAGTATTTT. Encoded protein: CASRSGLAGLTDTQYF.

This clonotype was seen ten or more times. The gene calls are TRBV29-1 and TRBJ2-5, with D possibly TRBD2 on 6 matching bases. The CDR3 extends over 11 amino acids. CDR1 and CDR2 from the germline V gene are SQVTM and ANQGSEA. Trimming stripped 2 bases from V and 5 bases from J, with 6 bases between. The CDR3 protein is CSVERGETQYF. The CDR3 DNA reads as TGCAGCGTTGAACGGGGGGAGACCCAGTACTTC.

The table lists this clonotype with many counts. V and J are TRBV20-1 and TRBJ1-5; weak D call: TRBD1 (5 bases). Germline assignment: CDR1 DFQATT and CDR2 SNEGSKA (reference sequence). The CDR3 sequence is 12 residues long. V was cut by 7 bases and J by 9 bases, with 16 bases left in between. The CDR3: CSGHRPPGPQHF. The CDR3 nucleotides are TGCAGTGGCCACAGGCCCCCGGGGCCCCAGCATTTT.

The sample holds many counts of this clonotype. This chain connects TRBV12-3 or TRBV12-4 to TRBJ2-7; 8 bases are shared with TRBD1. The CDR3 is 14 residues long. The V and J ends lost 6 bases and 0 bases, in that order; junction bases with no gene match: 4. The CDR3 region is CASRTGTGSYEQYF. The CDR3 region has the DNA TGTGCCAGCAGAACCGGGACAGGCTCCTACGAGCAGTACTTC.

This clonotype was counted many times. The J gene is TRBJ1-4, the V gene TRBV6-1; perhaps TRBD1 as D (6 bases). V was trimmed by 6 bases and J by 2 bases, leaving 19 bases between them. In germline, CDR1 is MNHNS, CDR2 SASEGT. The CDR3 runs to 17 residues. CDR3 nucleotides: TGTGCCAGCAGGCCTCCGGGACAAGGGGTGACTAATGAAAAACTGTTTTTT. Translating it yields CASRPPGQGVTNEKLFF.

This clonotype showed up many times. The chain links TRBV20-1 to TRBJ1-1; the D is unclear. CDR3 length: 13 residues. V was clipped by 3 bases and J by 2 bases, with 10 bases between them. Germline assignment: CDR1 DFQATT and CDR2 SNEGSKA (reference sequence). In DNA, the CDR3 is TGCAGTGCTAGTAAGGGAACAAACACTGAAGCTTTCTTT. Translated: CSASKGTNTEAFF.